These 21 T cell receptor beta chains share one sample of origin, sequenced in a study of cytomegalovirus exposure and HLA in healthy donors. The PCR contained 60 Vbeta and 13 Jbeta primers. The repertoire was sequenced with immunoSEQ multiplex PCR; TCRdb's copy has only in-frame clones and lacks some. The table has about 92,000 clones, 60% to 80% seen once. The sequenced material came from PBMCs. Receptors originate from a man aged 50 or older in good health and CMV-seropositive.

The V and J genes are TRBV5-6 and TRBJ2-7, with unresolved D. The CDR3 sequence is 11 residues long. Germline V gene sequence: CDR1 SGHDT, CDR2 YYEEEE. With 3 bases removed from V and 4 bases from J, the gap between germline ends came to 5 bases. This CDR3 is CASSYKYEQYF. The CDR3 nucleotides read TGTGCCAGCAGCTATAAATACGAGCAGTACTTC.

This clone was counted a single time. The V call is TRBV18, the J call TRBJ1-2, with D hard to call. Germline values: CDR1 KGHSH, CDR2 LQKENI. The germline V and J ends were trimmed by 4 bases and 6 bases, with 9 bases remaining between them. The CDR3 contains 12 residues. The CDR3 region has the DNA TGTGCCAGCTCACAAATGCAGGATGGCTACACCTTC. It yields the protein CASSQMQDGYTF.

This chain connects TRBV7-6 to TRBJ1-4; 8 bases match TRBD1. The CDR3 is 14 residues long. Germline-derived CDR1 and CDR2 are SGHVS and FNYEAQ. Unmatched junction bases numbered 7, after V lost 1 base and J lost 12 bases. Here the CDR3 DNA reads TGTGCCAGCAGCTTAGACGGTGGGACAGGACAACTGTTTTTT. Translating it yields CASSLDGGTGQLFF.

The genes are TRBV5-6 and TRBJ1-1, with TRBD1 as a possible D gene (6 bases). The CDR3 length is 15 residues. Between the trimmed V and J ends, which lost 2 bases and 8 bases, there was a span of 19 bases. Germline V gene data show CDR1 as SGHDT and CDR2 as YYEEEE. The CDR3 region has the DNA TGTGCCAGCAGCTTTGGAGGTTTGGGGGCCCGAGAAGCTTTCTTT. Protein sequence: CASSFGGLGAREAFF.

Points on this clone: Its ends do not fully match the called genes, so a read error is possible. V is TRBV5-1 and J is TRBJ1-5; D unclear. This CDR3 region has 14 residues. Germline CDR1 reads SGHRS; CDR2 reads YFSETQ. CDR3 sequence reads: CASSPESGNQPQNF. The CDR3 nucleotides are TGCGCCAGCAGCCCGGAGAGCGGCAATCAGCCCCAGAATTTT.

This chain uses TRBV6-5 with TRBJ2-2, with a possible D match to TRBD1 (5 bases). Trimming pared 2 bases from V and 0 bases from J, leaving 7 bases between. Germline V CDR1 and CDR2: MNHEY, SVGAGI. This CDR3 has 15 amino acids. In DNA form, the CDR3 reads TGTGCCAGCAGTTACGACAGTGCGAACACCGGGGAGCTGTTTTTT. Translated: CASSYDSANTGELFF.

This clone was recorded only once. V usage is TRBV28 and J usage is TRBJ1-5; a weak D match, TRBD1 (5 bases). Germline CDR1 and CDR2: MDHEN and SYDVKM. The CDR3 spans 15 residues. V shed 6 bases and J shed 4 bases, with 16 bases lying between them. The CDR3 DNA reads TGTGCCAGCAGCCGGTTTTCGCAGGGAAATCAGCCCCAGCATTTT. Protein: CASSRFSQGNQPQHF.

V usage is TRBV4-1 and J usage is TRBJ1-2; 8 bases map to TRBD1. CDR1 is MGHRA and CDR2 is YSYEKL in the germline V gene. Germline trimming cut 2 bases from V and 5 bases from J; bases unmatched to any gene: 13. This CDR3 contains 17 residues. CDR3 amino acids: CASSQNPGQVKFYGYTF. In nucleotides, the CDR3 is TGCGCCAGCAGCCAAAACCCGGGACAGGTGAAATTTTATGGCTACACCTTC.

In its sample, this clone was seen many times. The genes are TRBV5-5 and TRBJ2-4, with a possible D match to TRBD1 (6 bases). Germline values: CDR1 SGHKS, CDR2 YYEKEE (reference sequence). Trimming took 0 bases from V and 1 from J, leaving 8 bases between them. This CDR3 is 15 amino acids long. The CDR3 DNA reads TGTGCCAGCAGCTTGGAGGGGGTGGCCAAAAACATTCAGTACTTC. Encoded protein: CASSLEGVAKNIQYF.

The chain has TRBV4-1 and TRBJ1-1; D remains ambiguous. Germline CDR1 is MGHRA and CDR2 is YSYEKL. The CDR3 runs to 14 residues. The germline V and J ends were trimmed by 1 base and 3 bases, with 9 bases remaining between them. CDR3 sequence: CASSQVRLHTEAFF. The CDR3 DNA is TGCGCCAGCAGCCAAGTCAGGTTGCACACTGAAGCTTTCTTT.

The rearrangement uses TRBV18 and TRBJ1-5; TRBD1 is a possible D gene (6 bases). CDR3 length equals 16 residues. The germline CDR1 and CDR2 sequences are KGHSH and LQKENI. V lost 4 bases and J lost 2, with 15 bases in between. CDR3 nucleotide sequence: TGTGCCAGCTCACTTTCGGGGGGCTATGGCAATCAGCCCCAGCATTTT. Protein: CASSLSGGYGNQPQHF.

V and J are TRBV6-6 and TRBJ2-2, with 10 bases matching TRBD2. This CDR3 is built from 16 residues. Germline CDR1 and CDR2: MNHNY and SVGAGI (reference sequence). V lost 7 bases, J lost 7 bases, and 12 bases stayed unmatched. CDR3 residues: CASTTERGGPVGELFF. The CDR3 DNA reads TGTGCCAGCACCACAGAGCGGGGGGGCCCGGTCGGGGAGCTGTTTTTT.

The chain combines TRBV6-5 with TRBJ2-7; TRBD2 agrees at 8 bases. The germline V gene encodes CDR1 MNHEY and CDR2 SVGAGI. With V trimmed by 8 bases and J by 1 base, 10 bases remained unmatched. This CDR3 is 15 amino acids long. The DNA for the CDR3 is TGTGCCAGCCGCGGGGGGTCATCGGGATCCTACGAGCAGTACTTC. Amino acids: CASRGGSSGSYEQYF.

The gene calls are TRBV6-5 and TRBJ2-3; D uncertain. V lost 0 bases to trimming and J lost 8 bases, with 9 bases between them. Germline CDR1 MNHEY, CDR2 SVGAGI. CDR3 length: 13 residues. CDR3 loop: CASSYSPRPTQYF. DNA for the CDR3: TGTGCCAGCAGTTACTCCCCGCGGCCTACGCAGTATTTT.

V usage is TRBV5-1 and J usage is TRBJ1-6, with 8 bases fitting TRBD1. Germline loops: CDR1 SGHRS, CDR2 YFSETQ. With 4 bases clipped from V and 7 bases from J, the junction kept 7 bases outside the gene matches. The CDR3 has 15 residues. CDR3 loop: CASSPPGTGNSPLHF. The CDR3 nucleotides are TGCGCCAGCAGCCCACCCGGGACAGGCAATTCACCCCTCCACTTT.

The V call is TRBV6-5, the J call TRBJ2-5; D is undetermined. The CDR3 contains 11 residues. Germline values: CDR1 MNHEY, CDR2 SVGAGI. The V end lost 5 bases, the J end lost 4 bases, and 5 bases lay between the germline ends. CDR3 DNA: TGTGCCAGCAGTCAATTAGAGACCCAGTACTTC. Translated, it gives CASSQLETQYF.

The chain employs TRBV5-1 and TRBJ2-2, with 10 positions matching TRBD1. The CDR3 runs to 16 residues. V shed 3 bases, J shed 7 bases, and the junction held 9 bases outside the gene matches. The germline V gene encodes CDR1 SGHRS and CDR2 YFSETQ. The CDR3 DNA reads as TGCGCCAGCAGCTACGACGTGACAGGGGGCGGCGGGGAGCTGTTTTTT. Its translation is CASSYDVTGGGGELFF.

The chain carries TRBV7-3 and TRBJ2-2; D remains ambiguous. This CDR3 is 15 amino acids long. V dropped 4 bases and J dropped 1 base, with 10 bases sitting between them. CDR1 is SGHTA, CDR2 FQGTGA, per germline. The CDR3: CASSSQHMNTGELFF. DNA for the CDR3: TGTGCCAGCAGCTCACAACACATGAACACCGGGGAGCTGTTTTTT.

This clone came up once. This rearrangement joins TRBV5-1 to TRBJ2-7, with D possibly being TRBD1 (6 bases). Trimming removed 0 bases at V and 0 bases at J, with 10 bases between. Per germline, CDR1 SGHRS and CDR2 YFSETQ. This CDR3 has 15 residues. As DNA, the CDR3 is TGCGCCAGCAGCTTGGAACAGGGCAGCTCCTACGAGCAGTACTTC. Amino acids: CASSLEQGSSYEQYF.

CDR3 region: CASSPGSSGANVLTF. For the CDR3, the DNA is TGTGCCAGCAGCCCGGGGAGCTCTGGGGCCAACGTCCTGACTTTC. The chain employs TRBV5-5 and TRBJ2-6, with D possibly TRBD2 on 5 matching bases. V was pared by 4 bases and J by 0 bases, with 8 bases between. The CDR3 is 15 residues long. Germline V gives CDR1 SGHKS, CDR2 YYEKEE (reference sequence).

The CDR3 reads CASSFLRQGAGYGYTF. In DNA form, the CDR3 reads TGTGCCAGCAGCTTCTTACGCCAGGGGGCTGGCTATGGCTACACCTTC. The V gene is TRBV7-2, the J gene TRBJ1-2; 8 bases agree with TRBD1. Germline V gene lookup returns CDR1 SGHTA and CDR2 FQGNSA. Trimming took 3 bases from V and 4 from J; bases not matched to a gene: 10. The CDR3 runs 16 residues.